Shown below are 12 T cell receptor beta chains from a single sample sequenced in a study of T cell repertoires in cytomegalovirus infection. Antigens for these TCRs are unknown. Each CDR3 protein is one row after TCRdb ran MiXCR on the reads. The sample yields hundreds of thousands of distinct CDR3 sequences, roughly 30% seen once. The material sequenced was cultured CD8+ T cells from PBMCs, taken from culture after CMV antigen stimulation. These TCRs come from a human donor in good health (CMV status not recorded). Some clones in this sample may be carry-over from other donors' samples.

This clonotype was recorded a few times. The CDR3 loop reads CASSRLHNEQFF. DNA of the CDR3: TGTGCCAGCAGTCGACTGCACAATGAGCAGTTCTTC. The V gene is TRBV6-2 or TRBV6-3, the J gene TRBJ2-1, with unresolved D. V gave up 5 bases and J gave up 5 bases, with 7 bases separating them. CDR3 length: 12 residues. The V gene's germline CDR1 is MNHEY and CDR2 SVGEGT.

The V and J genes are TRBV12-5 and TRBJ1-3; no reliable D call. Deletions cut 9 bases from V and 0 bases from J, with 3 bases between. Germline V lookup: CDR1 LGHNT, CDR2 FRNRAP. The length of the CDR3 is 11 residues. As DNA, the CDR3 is TGTGCTAGCTTCTCTGGAAACACCATATATTTT. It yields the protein CASFSGNTIYF.

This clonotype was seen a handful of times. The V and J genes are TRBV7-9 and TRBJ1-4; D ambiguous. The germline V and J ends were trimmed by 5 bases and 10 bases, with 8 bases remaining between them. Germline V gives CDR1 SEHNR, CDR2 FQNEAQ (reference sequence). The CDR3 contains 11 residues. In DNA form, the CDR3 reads TGTGCCAGCAGCCTTGACACAAAACTGTTTTTT. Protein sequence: CASSLDTKLFF. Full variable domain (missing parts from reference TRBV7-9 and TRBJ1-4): DTGVSQNPRHKITKRGQNVTFRCDPISEHNRLYWYRQTLGQGPEFLTYFQNEAQLEKSRLLSDRFSAERPKGSFSTLEIQRTEQGDSAMYLCASSLDTKLFFGSGTQLSVL.

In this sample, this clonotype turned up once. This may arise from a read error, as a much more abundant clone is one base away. In DNA form, the CDR3 reads TGTGTCAGCAGCCTTAGACAGGGTTTGAATTCACCCCTCCACTTT. Translated: CVSSLRQGLNSPLHF. This chain joins TRBV7-2 and TRBJ1-6, with 7 bases identical to TRBD1. This CDR3 has 15 amino acids. Germline loops: CDR1 SGHTA, CDR2 FQGNSA.

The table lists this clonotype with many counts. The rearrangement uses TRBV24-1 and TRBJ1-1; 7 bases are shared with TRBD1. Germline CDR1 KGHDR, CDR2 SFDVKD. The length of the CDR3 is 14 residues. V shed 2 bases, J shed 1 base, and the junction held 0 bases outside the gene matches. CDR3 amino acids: CATSDWTGNTEAFF. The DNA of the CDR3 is TGTGCCACCAGTGATTGGACAGGGAACACTGAAGCTTTCTTT.

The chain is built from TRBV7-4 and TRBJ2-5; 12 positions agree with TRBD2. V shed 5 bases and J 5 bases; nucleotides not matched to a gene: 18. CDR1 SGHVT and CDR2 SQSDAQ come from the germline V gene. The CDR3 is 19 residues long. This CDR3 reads CASSPEWASGGALVETQYF. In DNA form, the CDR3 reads TGTGCCAGCAGCCCGGAATGGGCTAGCGGGGGGGCCCTGGTCGAGACCCAGTACTTC.

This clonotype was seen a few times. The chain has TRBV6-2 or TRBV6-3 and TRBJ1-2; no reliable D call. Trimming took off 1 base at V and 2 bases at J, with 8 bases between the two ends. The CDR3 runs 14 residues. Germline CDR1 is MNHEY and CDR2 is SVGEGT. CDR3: CASSYYSQNYGYTF. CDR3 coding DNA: TGTGCCAGCAGTTACTACAGTCAAAACTATGGCTACACCTTC.

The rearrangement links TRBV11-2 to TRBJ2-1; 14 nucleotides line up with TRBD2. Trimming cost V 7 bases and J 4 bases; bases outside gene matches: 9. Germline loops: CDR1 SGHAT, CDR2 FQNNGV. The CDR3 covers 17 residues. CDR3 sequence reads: CASTPGTSGGHYNEQFF. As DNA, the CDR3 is TGTGCCAGCACCCCAGGGACTAGCGGGGGTCATTACAATGAGCAGTTCTTC. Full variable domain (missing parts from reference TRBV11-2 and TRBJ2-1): EAGVAQSPRYKIIEKRQSVAFWCNPISGHATLYWYQQILGQGPKLLIQFQNNGVVDDSQLPKDRFSAERLKGVDSTLKIQPAKLEDSAVYLCASTPGTSGGHYNEQFFGPGTRLTVL.

CDR3 nucleotide sequence: TGTGCCAGCAGCGTAGGGGTCAGGGCTGACTATGGCTACACCTTC. It specifies CASSVGVRADYGYTF. The chain joins TRBV9 to TRBJ1-2; TRBD1 is a possible D gene (5 bases). Deletions cut 0 bases from V and 3 bases from J, with 12 bases between. Germline V gives CDR1 SGDLS, CDR2 YYNGEE. The CDR3 runs 15 residues.

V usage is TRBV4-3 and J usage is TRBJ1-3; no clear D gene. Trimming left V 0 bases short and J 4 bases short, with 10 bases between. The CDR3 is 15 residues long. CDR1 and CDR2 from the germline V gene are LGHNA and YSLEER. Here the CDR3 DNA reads TGCGCCAGCAGCCAAGATCCCTGGGAAGGAAACACCATATATTTT. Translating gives CASSQDPWEGNTIYF.

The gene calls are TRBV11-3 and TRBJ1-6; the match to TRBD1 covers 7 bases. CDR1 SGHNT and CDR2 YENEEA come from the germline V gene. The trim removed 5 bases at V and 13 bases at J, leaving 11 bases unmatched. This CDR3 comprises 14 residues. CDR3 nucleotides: TGTGCCAGCAGCCCCCCGGGACAGACGATGCCCCTCCACTTT. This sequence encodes CASSPPGQTMPLHF.

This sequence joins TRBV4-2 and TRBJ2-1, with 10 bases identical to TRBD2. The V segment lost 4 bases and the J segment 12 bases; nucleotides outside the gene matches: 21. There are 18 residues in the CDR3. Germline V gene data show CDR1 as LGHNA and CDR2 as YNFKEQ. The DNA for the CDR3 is TGTGCCAGCAGCCCCCGGACGGCTAGCGGGGGCTACCGGGCGGGGCAGTTCTTC. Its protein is CASSPRTASGGYRAGQFF.